This T cell receptor beta chain comes out of a study of blood T cell repertoires in COVID-19. Study summary: Both acute and convalescent COVID-19 samples were obtained from the United States, Italy and Spain. Sources were T cells, B-cell-depleted T cells, or PBMCs; the material itself was cDNA or gDNA.

The germline V gene has CDR1 LNHDA and CDR2 SQIVND (reference sequence). This CDR3 contains 15 residues. Trimming removed 4 bases at V and 5 bases at J, with 14 bases between. Source study methods: By means of reference gene primer amplification, nucleated cell counts were estimated. Only in-frame clones appear in the TCRdb table, and some are missing; sequencing was by immunoSEQ multiplex PCR. The D gene and trimming were derived from the DNA, and the V and J assignments and clone size from that table. The sample shows tens of thousands of clones, approximately 80% of them seen only once. This rearrangement joins TRBV19 to TRBJ1-4, with a tentative D call TRBD1 (6 bases). Sequences were obtained from peripheral blood. This TCR was sampled from a woman between 65 and 79 years old with acute or convalescent COVID-19. CDR3 loop: CASSRGHYPNEKLFF. For the CDR3, the DNA is TGTGCCAGTAGTAGGGGACATTACCCAAATGAAAAACTGTTTTTT.